This entry is about one TCR beta chain. CDR3 length: 15 amino acids. CDR1 is SGDLS and CDR2 is YYNGEE in the germline V gene. The ends were cut back, 4 bases at V and 1 base at J, with 14 bases in the middle. This sample stems from a study of blood T cell repertoires in COVID-19. Study background: Nucleic acid was either cDNA or gDNA, and it came from T cells, B-cell-depleted T cells, or PBMCs.

Sequencing was performed with immunoSEQ multiplex PCR; in TCRdb, only in-frame clones are kept and a portion is missing. The sample has under 550,000 clones, 70% to 90% seen once. Material: peripheral blood. This TCR came from a man aged 18 to 30 with COVID-19, enrolled during active disease. The rearrangement joins TRBV9 to TRBJ2-5, with D maybe TRBD2 (6 bases). This CDR3 is CASSPQSGSQETQYF. The CDR3, as DNA: TGTGCCAGCAGCCCACAAAGCGGGTCCCAAGAGACCCAGTACTTC.